This T cell receptor beta chain was retrieved from a study of PD-L1 blockade in urothelial cancer. Background on the study: Researchers found blood samples held a median of around 140,000 T cells. Notes on the study in general: A below-median TCR clonality in blood before treatment predicted better survival. The study found that durable-benefit patients expanded tumor-associated blood clones more at 3 weeks.

Comment on this clone: Its antigen is not identified.

Using immunoSEQ multiplex PCR, the repertoire was profiled, and TCRdb retains in-frame clones only, with some absent. The table records tens of thousands of clones, roughly 85% of them present only once. As to time point: pretreatment peripheral blood. The V end lost 11 bases, the J end lost 4 bases, and 14 bases lay between the germline ends. Germline CDR1 reads LNHDA; CDR2 reads SQIVND (reference sequence). The CDR3 contains 12 residues. The sample consisted of PBMCs, taken around atezolizumab (anti-PD-L1) treatment. This sequence was found in a woman aged 60-75 years with urothelial cancer. The chain recombines TRBV19 with TRBJ1-2; no firm D call. DNA of the CDR3: TGTGCCTGCCGGGAGGGCGGCTATGGCTACACCTTC. Encoded protein: CACREGGYGYTF.